This T cell receptor beta chain was captured in a study of T cell repertoires in ileal Crohn's disease. Study information: At surgery, 35% to 40% of patients smoked, with median disease duration roughly 8.3 years.

Libraries were prepared by immunoSEQ multiplex PCR; TCRdb keeps only in-frame clonotypes and omits some of them. The sample contains about 13,000 clones, around 80% of which appear only once. Time point given: neoterminal ileum biopsy at postoperative endoscopy, about 6 months after surgery. Included were adult ileal or ileocolonic Crohn's patients indicated for ileocolonic resection. Germline trimming cut 4 bases from V and 3 bases from J; bases unmatched to any gene: 4. Germline CDR1 reads SGHAT; CDR2 reads FQNNGV. This CDR3 is built from 15 residues. Material for sequencing was ileal tissue. V usage is TRBV11-2 and J usage is TRBJ2-1; 9 bases map to TRBD2. The source of this sequence is an adult with Crohn's disease. CDR3 sequence reads: CASSSLAGVYNEQFF. The DNA of the CDR3 is TGTGCCAGCAGCTCATTAGCGGGAGTCTACAATGAGCAGTTCTTC. The full variable domain, its missing parts supplied by reference TRBV11-2 and TRBJ2-1, is EAGVAQSPRYKIIEKRQSVAFWCNPISGHATLYWYQQILGQGPKLLIQFQNNGVVDDSQLPKDRFSAERLKGVDSTLKIQPAKLEDSAVYLCASSSLAGVYNEQFFGPGTRLTVL.